This T cell receptor beta chain was documented in a study of shared clonotypes between healthy human individuals. Germline V gives CDR1 SGHRS, CDR2 YFSETQ. The germline V and J ends were trimmed by 0 bases and 3 bases, with 8 bases remaining between them. The CDR3 totals 14 residues. Study-level findings and limits: Genetic and exposure-history diversity was limited by the few donors. Clonotypes shared by all four sorted-subset donors had higher generation probabilities than non-shared clonotypes.

The assay ran at deep level. TCRdb's copy holds only in-frame clones and misses some; the assay was immunoSEQ multiplex PCR. The sample holds 850,000 to 1,200,000 clones, around 76% seen once. In the case of this clone: The antigen is unknown. The same CDR3 can be traced to other DNA sequences in this sample.

The chain recombines TRBV5-1 with TRBJ2-3, with a possible D match to TRBD1 (6 bases). The sequenced sample consisted of memory CD4+ T cells sorted from blood. Described subset: CD45RA-negative fraction. The receptor comes from a man aged 18-30 years in good health. CDR3: CASSLGGTTDTQYF. For the CDR3, the DNA is TGCGCCAGCAGCTTGGGGGGGACAACAGATACGCAGTATTTT.